What follows are 6 T cell receptor beta chains derived from one specimen sequenced in a study of cytomegalovirus exposure and HLA in healthy donors (TCRdb year 2017). Preparation of the library involved the immunoSEQ multiplex PCR assay. A mixture of 60 forward primers for TCR Vbeta segments and 13 reverse primers for TCR Jbeta segments was used in the multiplex PCR. Entries here come from immuneACCESS through TCRdb and include only in-frame sequences with V and J called. Some clones fail to appear in such tables; in the studies checked, an unresolved V gene covers under half of the shortfall, and the cause of the remainder is unknown. The sample table contains roughly 130,000 clones; only one count was recorded for roughly three fifths of them. Approximately 1.7% of the sample is in the top ten clones. The sequencing sample was made of PBMCs. Source of these receptors: a male donor in good health and CMV-seronegative.

This clone was counted a single time. This chain links TRBV5-6 with TRBJ2-7; 7 bases map to TRBD1. Germline V gene data show CDR1 as SGHDT and CDR2 as YYEEEE. The CDR3 extends over 14 amino acids. J gave up 6 bases and V 0 bases, and 6 bases lay outside the gene matches. The CDR3 sequence: CASSLVDREREQYF. CDR3 in DNA: TGTGCCAGCAGCTTGGTAGACAGGGAACGCGAGCAGTACTTC. Drawing the rest from reference TRBV5-6 and TRBJ2-7, the complete variable domain is DAGVTQSPTHLIKTRGQQVTLRCSPKSGHDTVSWYQQALGQGPQFIFQYYEEEERQRGNFPDRFSGHQFPNYSSELNVNALLLGDSALYLCASSLVDREREQYFGPGTRLTVT.

J is TRBJ2-1 and V is TRBV5-6; a possible D gene is TRBD2 (6 bases). The CDR3 extends over 16 amino acids. The V and J ends lost 3 bases and 5 bases respectively, with 18 bases between them. Germline assignment: CDR1 SGHDT and CDR2 YYEEEE. The CDR3 is CASSWGLGGANNEQFF. The CDR3 DNA sequence: TGTGCCAGCAGCTGGGGCCTTGGCGGGGCGAACAATGAGCAGTTCTTC.

The chain carries TRBV6-1 and TRBJ2-5; tentatively, D is TRBD1 (5 bases). Germline lookup yields CDR1 MNHNS and CDR2 SASEGT. The CDR3 consists of 15 residues. V shed 1 base and J shed 4 bases, with 13 bases lying between them. The DNA of the CDR3 is TGTGCCAGCAGTGAAGTCTCCGCCCAGGGAGAGACCCAGTACTTC. Protein product: CASSEVSAQGETQYF.

V gene TRBV19 combines with J gene TRBJ1-4; 7 nucleotides agree with TRBD1. The CDR3 covers 16 residues. Germline V gene data show CDR1 as LNHDA and CDR2 as SQIVND (reference sequence). The ends lost 3 bases at V and 4 bases at J; junction bases unmatched: 8. The CDR3 protein is CASSITEDRINEKLFF. The CDR3 DNA is TGTGCCAGTAGTATTACAGAGGACAGGATTAATGAAAAACTGTTTTTT.

The chain's CDR3 is CASSLLQGQETQYF. The CDR3 DNA reads as TGCGCCAGCAGCCTCTTACAGGGCCAAGAGACCCAGTACTTC. This chain links TRBV5-1 with TRBJ2-5; possibly TRBD1 for D (6 bases). CDR1 and CDR2 (germline): SGHRS, YFSETQ. The CDR3 covers 14 residues. Trimming took 4 bases from V and 1 from J, leaving 11 bases between them. The whole variable domain, filled in from reference TRBV5-1 and TRBJ2-5, reads KAGVTQTPRYLIKTRGQQVTLSCSPISGHRSVSWYQQTPGQGLQFLFEYFSETQRNKGNFPGRFSGRQFSNSRSEMNVSTLELGDSALYLCASSLLQGQETQYFGPGTRLLVL.

The table lists this clone with a few counts. This chain uses TRBV29-1 with TRBJ1-2, with D unresolved. Germline CDR1 and CDR2: SQVTM and ANQGSEA. The V end was cut by 3 bases, the J end by 0 bases, with 5 bases between. This CDR3 contains 12 residues. CDR3 nucleotide sequence: TGCAGCGTTGACAGATCTAACTATGGCTACACCTTC. Amino acid sequence: CSVDRSNYGYTF.